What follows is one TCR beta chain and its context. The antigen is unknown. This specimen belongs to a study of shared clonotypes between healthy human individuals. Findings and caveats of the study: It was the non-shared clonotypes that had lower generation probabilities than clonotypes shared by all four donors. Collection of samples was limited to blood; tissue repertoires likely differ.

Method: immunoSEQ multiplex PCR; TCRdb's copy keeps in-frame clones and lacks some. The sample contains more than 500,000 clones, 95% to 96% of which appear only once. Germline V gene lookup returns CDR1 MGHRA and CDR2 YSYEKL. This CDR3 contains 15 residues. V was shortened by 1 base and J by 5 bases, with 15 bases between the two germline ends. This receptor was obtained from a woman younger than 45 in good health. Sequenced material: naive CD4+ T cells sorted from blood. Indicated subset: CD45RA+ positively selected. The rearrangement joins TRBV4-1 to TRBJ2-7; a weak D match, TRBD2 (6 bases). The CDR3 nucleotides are TGCGCCAGCAGCCAAGCCTGGGTAGGGGAGGACGAGCAGTACTTC. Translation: CASSQAWVGEDEQYF.